This T cell receptor beta chain was captured by sequencing in a study of T cell responses to AZD1222 COVID-19 vaccine. Clones were sequenced by immunoSEQ multiplex PCR, and TCRdb holds only the in-frame ones, with some missing. Altogether approximately 130,000 clones are present, roughly nine tenths being singletons, with the ten largest covering approximately 9.4%. The CDR3 spans 15 residues. Trimming removed 6 bases from V and 0 bases from J; junction bases left unmatched: 5. CDR1 SEHNR and CDR2 FQNEAQ come from the germline V gene (reference sequence). The V call is TRBV7-9, the J call TRBJ2-1; 7 nucleotides match TRBD2. The sequence was collected from an adult who received the AZD1222 COVID-19 vaccine. Material: peripheral blood, obtained 28 days after the second AZD1222 dose. The CDR3 DNA reads as TGTGCCAGCAGTATCCTAGCGGCCTCCTACAATGAGCAGTTCTTC. Residues: CASSILAASYNEQFF.